These 20 T cell receptor beta chains came from one sample sequenced in a study of graft-versus-host responses after intestinal transplantation. The protocol was immunoSEQ multiplex PCR, while the TCRdb copy is restricted to in-frame clones and leaves out a portion. Altogether approximately 110,000 clones are present, approximately 94% being singletons, with the ten largest covering 0.2% to 0.25%. Their antigen targets remain unknown. Material: unstimulated CD4+ T cells sorted from spleen or lymph node cells, obtained before transplant. The source is a human donor who was the organ donor for an intestinal transplant.

The chain links TRBV21-1 to TRBJ2-2; the table's D call TRBD2 went unverified against the DNA. TRBV21-1 constitutes a pseudogene. This CDR3 has 18 residues. This chain's CDR3 is CASSPRSGTWRGTGELFF. DNA for the CDR3: TGTGCCAGCAGCCCCCGGAGCGGGACCTGGAGAGGAACCGGGGAGCTGTTTTTT.

V is TRBV21-1 and J is TRBJ2-5. TRBV21-1 is assigned pseudogene status. The CDR3 is made up of 16 amino acids. The CDR3, as DNA: TGTGCCAGCAGCACCGGTAGGGGGGATATGATTGAGACCCAGTACTTC. Translating gives CASSTGRGDMIETQYF.

V usage is TRBV5-4 and J usage is TRBJ2-2; the match to TRBD1 covers 9 bases. With V trimmed by 4 bases and J by 5 bases, 6 bases remained unmatched. The CDR3 has 15 amino acids. Per germline, CDR1 SGHNT and CDR2 YYREEE (reference sequence). Written as DNA, the CDR3 is TGTGCCAGCAGCGTCACCGGGACAGGGACCGGGGAGCTGTTTTTT. Protein sequence: CASSVTGTGTGELFF.

The chain uses TRBV7-9 and TRBJ2-1, with 13 bases aligning to TRBD2. The CDR3 is made up of 15 amino acids. Germline V gives CDR1 SEHNR, CDR2 FQNEAQ (reference sequence). The V gene end was trimmed by 3 bases and the J gene end by 6 bases; junction bases not matched to a gene: 2. CDR3 coding DNA: TGTGCCAGCAGCTTTACTAGCGGGAGGGCCAATGAGCAGTTCTTC. As protein: CASSFTSGRANEQFF.

The CDR3: CASSIIGQGYYEQYF. The CDR3 region has the DNA TGTGCCAGTAGTATTATTGGGCAGGGATACTACGAGCAGTACTTC. The genes are TRBV19 and TRBJ2-7; D is perhaps TRBD1 (5 bases). Trimming removed 3 bases from V and 3 bases from J, with 15 bases in between. Germline V gene sequence: CDR1 LNHDA, CDR2 SQIVND (reference sequence). CDR3 length equals 15 residues.

CDR3 nucleotides: TGTGCCAGCAGTTCCCCGAGGGTTAGCACAGATACGCAGTATTTT. This translates into CASSSPRVSTDTQYF. The rearrangement uses TRBV28 and TRBJ2-3; D might be TRBD2 (5 bases). V was pared by 4 bases and J by 0 bases, with 11 bases between. The CDR3 is 15 amino acids. Germline CDR1 and CDR2: MDHEN and SYDVKM.

The J gene is TRBJ2-3, the V gene TRBV4-2; D is perhaps TRBD1 or TRBD2 (5 bases each). V was cut by 1 base and J by 0 bases, with 11 bases left in between. Per the germline V gene, CDR1 is LGHNA and CDR2 is YNFKEQ. This CDR3 region has 16 residues. The CDR3 protein is CASSQVGDPSTDTQYF. The CDR3, as DNA: TGTGCCAGCAGCCAAGTGGGGGATCCTAGCACAGATACGCAGTATTTT.

The CDR3 sequence is CASSSDRLGEQFF. CDR3 coding DNA: TGTGCCAGCAGCTCTGATAGGTTGGGTGAGCAGTTCTTC. The chain couples TRBV11-3 to TRBJ2-1; no firm D call. V was pared by 4 bases and J by 9 bases, with 13 bases between. Germline V lookup: CDR1 SGHNT, CDR2 YENEEA. The CDR3 runs 13 residues.

The chain carries TRBV7-6 and TRBJ2-2, with D perhaps being TRBD1 or TRBD2 (6 bases each). The CDR3 totals 16 residues. The V end lost 4 bases, the J end lost 4 bases, and 16 bases lay between the germline ends. Germline CDR1 is SGHVS and CDR2 is FNYEAQ. The CDR3 protein is CASSCGWRDTTGELFF. CDR3 coding DNA: TGTGCCAGCAGCTGTGGATGGAGGGACACCACCGGGGAGCTGTTTTTT.

V gene TRBV18 combines with J gene TRBJ2-3; 7 bases match TRBD2. Germline CDR1 and CDR2: KGHSH and LQKENI. The junction had 6 bases not matched to a gene; V was cut back by 4 bases and J by 2 bases. There are 15 residues in the CDR3. The DNA for the CDR3 is TGTGCCAGCTCACTTTACGGGACTACCACAGATACGCAGTATTTT. It codes for CASSLYGTTTDTQYF.

V is TRBV29-1 and J is TRBJ2-7; possible D gene TRBD2, 6 bases. The CDR3 totals 13 residues. The V and J ends lost 5 bases and 5 bases respectively, with 16 bases between them. Germline CDR1 SQVTM, CDR2 ANQGSEA. This chain's CDR3 is CSVRDGRDHEQYF. As DNA, the CDR3 is TGCAGCGTTCGGGACGGGCGGGATCACGAGCAGTACTTC.

The chain carries TRBV19 and TRBJ1-2, with 8 bases identical to TRBD1. The CDR3 contains 14 residues. V trimming: 3 bases; J trimming: 4 bases; junction bases outside the gene matches: 4. Germline loops: CDR1 LNHDA, CDR2 SQIVND (reference sequence). Here the CDR3 reads CASSMGTGSYGYTF. The CDR3 coding sequence is TGTGCCAGTAGTATGGGGACAGGCTCCTATGGCTACACCTTC.

The J gene is TRBJ2-3, the V gene TRBV15; 10 bases match TRBD2. CDR1 LNHNV and CDR2 YYDKDF come from the germline V gene (reference sequence). V shed 0 bases, J shed 5 bases, and the junction held 2 bases outside the gene matches. The CDR3 consists of 15 residues. This CDR3 reads CATSRDLAGEDTQYF. The CDR3 coding sequence is TGTGCCACCAGCAGAGATCTAGCGGGAGAAGATACGCAGTATTTT.

The V and J genes are TRBV5-1 and TRBJ2-7, with 11 bases lining up with TRBD1. The CDR3 has 15 residues. V was pared by 2 bases and J by 4 bases, with 5 bases of the junction left unmatched. The germline CDR1 and CDR2 sequences are SGHRS and YFSETQ. CDR3 DNA sequence: TGCGCCAGCAGCTTCCGGACAGGGGGCGCGTACGAGCAGTACTTC. Amino acids: CASSFRTGGAYEQYF.

On this clone: At one end, the junction sequence differs from germline, possibly due to a read error. This same CDR3 is encoded by further DNA sequences in the sample. The chain recombines TRBV7-9 with TRBJ2-7; D is ambiguous. Germline V gene data show CDR1 as SEHNR and CDR2 as FQNEAQ (reference sequence). The CDR3 contains 14 residues. The CDR3: CASSLDQAPYEQYF. CDR3 coding DNA: TGTGCTAGCAGCTTAGATCAGGCTCCCTACGAGCAGTACTTC.

The chain recombines TRBV2 with TRBJ2-7, with D maybe TRBD1 (5 bases). In germline, CDR1 is SNHLY, CDR2 FYNNEI. CDR3 length: 15 amino acids. Between the trimmed V and J ends, which lost 1 base and 2 bases, there was a span of 12 bases. CDR3 sequence (DNA): TGTGCCAGCAGTGAAGGTACAGGCCCGACCTACGAGCAGTACTTC. The encoded protein is CASSEGTGPTYEQYF.

The V and J genes are TRBV28 and TRBJ1-1; D call uncertain. The length of the CDR3 is 11 residues. Trimming shortened V by 1 base and J by 9 bases, and 6 bases separated the two germline ends. CDR1 is MDHEN, CDR2 SYDVKM, per germline. The CDR3 DNA follows: TGTGCCAGCAGTTTATCCAGGCAAGCTTTCTTT. It translates to CASSLSRQAFF.

This sequence joins TRBV11-1 and TRBJ2-3; no clear D. The length of the CDR3 is 14 residues. V was cut by 1 base and J by 2 bases, with 7 bases left in between. CDR1 SGHAT and CDR2 FQDESV come from the germline V gene (reference sequence). This CDR3 reads CASSLEGITDTQYF. In nucleotides, the CDR3 is TGTGCCAGCAGCTTAGAGGGAATCACAGATACGCAGTATTTT.

This clone was counted a single time. At the DNA level, this CDR3 is encoded by other sequences in the same sample as well. The genes are TRBV6-5 and TRBJ2-5; D may correspond to TRBD1 or TRBD2 (5 bases each). V shed 6 bases and J shed 4 bases, with 12 bases lying between them. The germline CDR1 and CDR2 sequences are MNHEY and SVGAGI. The CDR3 consists of 13 residues. The CDR3 nucleotides are TGTGCCAGCAGCAGGTCTGGGGGAGAGACCCAGTACTTC. Its translation: CASSRSGGETQYF.

The chain carries TRBV19 and TRBJ2-3; perhaps TRBD2 as D (6 bases). The V gene's germline CDR1 is LNHDA and CDR2 SQIVND (reference sequence). The CDR3 has 13 residues. Trimming took off 3 bases at V and 4 bases at J, with 8 bases between the two ends. The CDR3 spells CASSMWGADTQYF. In nucleotides, the CDR3 is TGTGCCAGTAGTATGTGGGGGGCAGATACGCAGTATTTT.